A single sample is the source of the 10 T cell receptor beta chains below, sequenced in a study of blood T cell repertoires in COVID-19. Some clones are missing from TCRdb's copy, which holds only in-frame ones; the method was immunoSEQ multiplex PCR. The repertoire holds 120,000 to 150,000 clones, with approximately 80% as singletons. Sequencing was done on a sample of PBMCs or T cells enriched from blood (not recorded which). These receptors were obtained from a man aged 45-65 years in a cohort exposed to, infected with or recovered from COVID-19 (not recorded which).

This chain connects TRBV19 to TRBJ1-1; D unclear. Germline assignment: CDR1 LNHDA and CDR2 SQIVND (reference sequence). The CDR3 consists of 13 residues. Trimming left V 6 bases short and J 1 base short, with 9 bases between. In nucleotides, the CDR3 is TGTGCCAGTAGCCTAGAAGGGAACACTGAAGCTTTCTTT. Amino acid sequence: CASSLEGNTEAFF.

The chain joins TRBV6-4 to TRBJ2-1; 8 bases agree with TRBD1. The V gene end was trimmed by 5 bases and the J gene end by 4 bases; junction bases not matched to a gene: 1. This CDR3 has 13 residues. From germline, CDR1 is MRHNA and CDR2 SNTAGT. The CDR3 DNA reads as TGTGCCAGCAGTAGACAGGGGTACAATGAGCAGTTCTTC. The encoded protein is CASSRQGYNEQFF.

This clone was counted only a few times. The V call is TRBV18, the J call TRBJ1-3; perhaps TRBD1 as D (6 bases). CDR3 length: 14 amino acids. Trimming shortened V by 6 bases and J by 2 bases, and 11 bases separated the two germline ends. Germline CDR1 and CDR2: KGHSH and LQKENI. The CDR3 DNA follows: TGTGCCAGCTCCCGCTCAGGGGCTGGAAACACCATATATTTT. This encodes CASSRSGAGNTIYF.

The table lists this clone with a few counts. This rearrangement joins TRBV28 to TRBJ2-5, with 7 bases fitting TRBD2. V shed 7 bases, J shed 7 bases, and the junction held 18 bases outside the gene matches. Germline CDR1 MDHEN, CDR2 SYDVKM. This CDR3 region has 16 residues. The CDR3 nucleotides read TGTGCCAGCACCACATCGCGGCAGATACCGGGGGGGACCCAGTACTTC. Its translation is CASTTSRQIPGGTQYF.

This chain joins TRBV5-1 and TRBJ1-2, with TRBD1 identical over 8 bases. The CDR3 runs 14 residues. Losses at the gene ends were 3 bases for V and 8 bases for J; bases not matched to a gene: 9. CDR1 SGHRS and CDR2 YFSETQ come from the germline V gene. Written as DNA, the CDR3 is TGCGCCAGCAGCTCGGGAGGACAGGGCGGCGGCTACACCTTC. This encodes CASSSGGQGGGYTF.

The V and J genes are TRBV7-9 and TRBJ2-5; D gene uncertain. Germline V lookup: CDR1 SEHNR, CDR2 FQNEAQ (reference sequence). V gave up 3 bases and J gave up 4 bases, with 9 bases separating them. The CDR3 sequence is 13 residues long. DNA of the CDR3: TGTGCCAGCAGCTTGTCGGTCCGAGAGACCCAGTACTTC. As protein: CASSLSVRETQYF. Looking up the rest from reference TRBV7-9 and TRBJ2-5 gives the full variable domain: DTGVSQNPRHKITKRGQNVTFRCDPISEHNRLYWYRQTLGQGPEFLTYFQNEAQLEKSRLLSDRFSAERPKGSFSTLEIQRTEQGDSAMYLCASSLSVRETQYFGPGTRLLVL.

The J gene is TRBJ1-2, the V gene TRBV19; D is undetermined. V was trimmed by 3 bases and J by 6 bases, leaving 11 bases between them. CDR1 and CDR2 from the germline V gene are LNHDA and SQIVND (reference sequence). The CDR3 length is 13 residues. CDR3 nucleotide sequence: TGTGCCAGTAGTATCAGGATCCAGAATGGCTACACCTTC. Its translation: CASSIRIQNGYTF.

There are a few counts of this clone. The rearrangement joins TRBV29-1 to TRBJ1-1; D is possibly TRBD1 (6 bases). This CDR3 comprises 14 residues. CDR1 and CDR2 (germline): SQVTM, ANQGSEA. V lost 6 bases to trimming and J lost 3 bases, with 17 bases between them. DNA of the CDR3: TGCAGCGTGGGCAGCTGGGGGCTGGACACTGAAGCTTTCTTT. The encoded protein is CSVGSWGLDTEAFF. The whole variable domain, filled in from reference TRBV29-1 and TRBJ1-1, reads SAVISQKPSRDICQRGTSLTIQCQVDSQVTMMFWYRQQPGQSLTLIATANQGSEATYESGFVIDKFPISRPNLTFSTLTVSNMSPEDSSIYLCSVGSWGLDTEAFFGQGTRLTVV.

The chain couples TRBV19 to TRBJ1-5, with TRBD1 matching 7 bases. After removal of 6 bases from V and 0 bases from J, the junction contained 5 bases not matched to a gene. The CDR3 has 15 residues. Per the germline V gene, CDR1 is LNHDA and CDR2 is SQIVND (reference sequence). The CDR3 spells CASRRTGNSNQPQHF. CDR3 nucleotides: TGTGCCAGTAGGAGGACAGGAAATAGCAATCAGCCCCAGCATTTT.

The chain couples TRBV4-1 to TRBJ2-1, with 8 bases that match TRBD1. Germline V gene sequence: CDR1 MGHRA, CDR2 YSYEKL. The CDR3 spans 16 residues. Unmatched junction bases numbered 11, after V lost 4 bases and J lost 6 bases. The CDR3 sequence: CASSPRPGQELNEQFF. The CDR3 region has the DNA TGCGCCAGCAGCCCGCGACCGGGACAGGAACTCAATGAGCAGTTCTTC.